Below are 5 T cell receptor beta chains sequenced from a single sample in a study of blood T cell repertoires in COVID-19. Data came from immunoSEQ multiplex PCR; TCRdb stores just in-frame clones and leaves some out. The table has about 260,000 clones, 65% to 90% seen once. Material for sequencing was peripheral blood. Every receptor here comes from a human donor in a cohort sampled during active COVID-19.

The CDR3 is CASSPRGLAGGLSSYEQYF. CDR3 nucleotide sequence: TGCGCCAGCAGCCCCCGCGGACTAGCGGGAGGATTGAGCTCCTACGAGCAGTACTTC. The chain carries TRBV4-1 and TRBJ2-7, with 14 positions matching TRBD2. The CDR3 has 19 residues. V shed 4 bases and J 0 bases; nucleotides not matched to a gene: 11. The germline CDR1 and CDR2 sequences are MGHRA and YSYEKL.

As regards this clone: The junction does not match germline at one end; this may be a read error. This sequence joins TRBV3-1 (or the pseudogene TRBV3-2) and TRBJ2-3, with TRBD1 as a possible D gene (5 bases). CDR3 length: 11 amino acids. CDR1 and CDR2 from the germline V gene are LGHDT and YNNKEL (reference sequence). CDR3 sequence reads: CASSQDRQSVF. The CDR3 DNA reads as TGTGCCAGCAGCCAAGATCGACAGAGCGTTTTT.

The chain joins TRBV6-2 or TRBV6-3 to TRBJ2-7, with a possible D match to TRBD2 (5 bases). The CDR3 is made up of 17 amino acids. Germline V lookup: CDR1 MNHEY, CDR2 SVGEGT. V was clipped by 0 bases and J by 2 bases, with 17 bases between them. DNA for the CDR3: TGTGCCAGCAGTTACTCGATGAGGAGCGGTTTCACCTACGAGCAGTACTTC. Protein: CASSYSMRSGFTYEQYF.

The table lists this clone with a count of one. The V call is TRBV5-1, the J call TRBJ1-6; 7 positions agree with TRBD1. V gave up 4 bases and J gave up 10 bases; unmatched junction bases: 8. Germline loops: CDR1 SGHRS, CDR2 YFSETQ. CDR3 length equals 14 residues. Here the CDR3 reads CASSLGQKESPLHF. For the CDR3, the DNA is TGCGCCAGCAGCCTGGGACAGAAAGAATCACCCCTCCACTTT.

The chain combines TRBV19 with TRBJ1-2, with D tentatively TRBD1 (6 bases). V was clipped by 4 bases and J by 4 bases, with 7 bases between them. Per the germline V gene, CDR1 is LNHDA and CDR2 is SQIVND (reference sequence). The CDR3 runs to 12 residues. CDR3 nucleotide sequence: TGTGCCAGTAGTAGAGGGGGCTATGGCTACACCTTC. It encodes CASSRGGYGYTF.